What follows is one T cell receptor beta chain and its context. Its antigen is as yet unknown. There are 16 residues in the CDR3. Germline V gene sequence: CDR1 SGHVS, CDR2 FNYEAQ. Unmatched junction bases numbered 12, after V lost 7 bases and J lost 3 bases. The sample is drawn from a study of OX40 agonist ivuxolimab in advanced cancers. As for the study in general: Across the patients, intravenous ivuxolimab was delivered every 2 weeks at 0.01 to 10 mg/kg. Enrollees could have had prior anti-PD-1, anti-PD-L1 or anti-CTLA-4 therapy, which 40% to 45% had received.

The method was immunoSEQ multiplex PCR; TCRdb's version includes in-frame clones alone and lacks a portion of them. The top ten hold 29% of the sample, which has around 16,000 clones, 80% to 95% seen once. Notes on the study in general: Clonal expansion among partial responders at 0.1-3.0 mg/kg ranked near the lowest.

This TCR came from an adult with an advanced solid tumor such as melanoma, head and neck, liver or kidney cancer. The V and J genes are TRBV7-6 and TRBJ2-1, with TRBD2 matching 7 bases. The material was CD4+ or CD8+ T cells sorted from blood, obtained in a trial of the OX40 agonist ivuxolimab. The CDR3 here is CASTRGFKRDYNEQFF. The DNA for the CDR3 is TGTGCCAGCACCCGAGGTTTCAAGCGGGACTACAATGAGCAGTTCTTC.